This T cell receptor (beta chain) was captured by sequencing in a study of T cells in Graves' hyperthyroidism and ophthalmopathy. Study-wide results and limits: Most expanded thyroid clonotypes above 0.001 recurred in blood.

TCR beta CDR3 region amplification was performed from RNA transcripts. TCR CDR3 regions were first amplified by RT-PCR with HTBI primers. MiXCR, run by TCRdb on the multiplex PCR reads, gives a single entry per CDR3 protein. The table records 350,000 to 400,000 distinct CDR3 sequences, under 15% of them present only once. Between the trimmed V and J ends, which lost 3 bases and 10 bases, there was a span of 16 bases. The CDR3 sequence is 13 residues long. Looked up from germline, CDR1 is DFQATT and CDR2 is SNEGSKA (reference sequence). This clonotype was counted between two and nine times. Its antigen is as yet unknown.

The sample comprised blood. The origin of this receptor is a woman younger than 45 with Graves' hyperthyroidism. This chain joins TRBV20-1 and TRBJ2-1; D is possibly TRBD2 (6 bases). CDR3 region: CSASLVTSQEQFF. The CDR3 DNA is TGCAGTGCTAGCCTAGTGACTAGTCAAGAGCAGTTCTTC.